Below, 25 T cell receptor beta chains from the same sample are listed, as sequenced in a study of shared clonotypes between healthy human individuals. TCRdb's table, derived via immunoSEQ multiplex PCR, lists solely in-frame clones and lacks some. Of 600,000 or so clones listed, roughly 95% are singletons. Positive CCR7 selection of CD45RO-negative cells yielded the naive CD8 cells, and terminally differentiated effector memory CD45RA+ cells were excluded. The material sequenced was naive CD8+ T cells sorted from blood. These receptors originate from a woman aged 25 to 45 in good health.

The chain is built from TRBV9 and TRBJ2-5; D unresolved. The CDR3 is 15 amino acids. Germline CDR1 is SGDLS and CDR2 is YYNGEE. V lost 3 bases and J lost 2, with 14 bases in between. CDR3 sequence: CASSGPPPVQETQYF. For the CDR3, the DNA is TGTGCCAGCAGCGGCCCCCCGCCGGTACAAGAGACCCAGTACTTC.

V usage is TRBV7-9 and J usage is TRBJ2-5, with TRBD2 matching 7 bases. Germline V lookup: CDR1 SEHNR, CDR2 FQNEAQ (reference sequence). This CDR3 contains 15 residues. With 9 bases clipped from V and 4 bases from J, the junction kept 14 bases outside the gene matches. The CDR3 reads CARPKCGRRIETQYF. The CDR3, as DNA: TGTGCCAGGCCCAAGTGCGGGAGACGGATAGAGACCCAGTACTTC. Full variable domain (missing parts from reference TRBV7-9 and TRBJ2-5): DTGVSQNPRHKITKRGQNVTFRCDPISEHNRLYWYRQTLGQGPEFLTYFQNEAQLEKSRLLSDRFSAERPKGSFSTLEIQRTEQGDSAMYLCARPKCGRRIETQYFGPGTRLLVL.

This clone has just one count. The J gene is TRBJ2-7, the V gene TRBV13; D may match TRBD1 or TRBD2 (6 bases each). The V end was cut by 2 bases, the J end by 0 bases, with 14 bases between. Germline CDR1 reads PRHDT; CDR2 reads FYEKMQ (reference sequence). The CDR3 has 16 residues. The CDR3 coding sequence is TGTGCCAGCAGCTTAAAACGGGGGCCCCTCTCCTACGAGCAGTACTTC. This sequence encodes CASSLKRGPLSYEQYF.

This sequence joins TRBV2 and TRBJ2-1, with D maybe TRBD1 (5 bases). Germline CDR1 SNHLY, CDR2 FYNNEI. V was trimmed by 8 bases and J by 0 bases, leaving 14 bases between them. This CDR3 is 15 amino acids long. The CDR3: CASEYYRSSYNEQFF. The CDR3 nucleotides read TGTGCCAGCGAATACTACAGGAGCTCCTACAATGAGCAGTTCTTC.

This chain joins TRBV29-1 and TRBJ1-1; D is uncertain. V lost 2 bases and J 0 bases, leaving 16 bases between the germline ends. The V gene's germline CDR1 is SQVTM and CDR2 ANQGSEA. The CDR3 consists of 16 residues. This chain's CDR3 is CSVEPFSGSMNTEAFF. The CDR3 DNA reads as TGCAGCGTTGAACCCTTTTCTGGCAGCATGAACACTGAAGCTTTCTTT.

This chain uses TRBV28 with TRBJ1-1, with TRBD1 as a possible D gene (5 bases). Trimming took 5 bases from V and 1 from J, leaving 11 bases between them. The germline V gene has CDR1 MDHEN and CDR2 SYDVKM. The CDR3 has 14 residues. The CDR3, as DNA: TGTGCCAGCAGTCTGGACATACAGAACACTGAAGCTTTCTTT. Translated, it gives CASSLDIQNTEAFF.

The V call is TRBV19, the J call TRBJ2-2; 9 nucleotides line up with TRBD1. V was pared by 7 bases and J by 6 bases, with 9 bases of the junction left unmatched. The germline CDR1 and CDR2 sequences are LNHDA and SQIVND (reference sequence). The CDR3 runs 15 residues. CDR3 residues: CASKSRDRVPGELFF. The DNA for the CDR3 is TGTGCCAGTAAATCCCGGGACAGGGTTCCCGGGGAGCTGTTTTTT.

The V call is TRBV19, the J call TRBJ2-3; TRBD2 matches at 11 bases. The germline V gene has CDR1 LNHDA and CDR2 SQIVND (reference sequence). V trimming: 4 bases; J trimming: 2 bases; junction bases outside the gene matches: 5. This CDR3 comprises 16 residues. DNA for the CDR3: TGTGCCAGTAGTACTCTAGCGGGAGGTCCCACAGATACGCAGTATTTT. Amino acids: CASSTLAGGPTDTQYF.

The CDR3, as DNA: TGTGCCAGCAGTTACCGGCAGGACGGGGAGCTGTTTTTT. This encodes CASSYRQDGELFF. The chain employs TRBV6-5 and TRBJ2-2; D ambiguous. The CDR3 totals 13 residues. CDR1 MNHEY and CDR2 SVGAGI come from the germline V gene. V lost 2 bases, J lost 7 bases, and 8 bases lay in between.

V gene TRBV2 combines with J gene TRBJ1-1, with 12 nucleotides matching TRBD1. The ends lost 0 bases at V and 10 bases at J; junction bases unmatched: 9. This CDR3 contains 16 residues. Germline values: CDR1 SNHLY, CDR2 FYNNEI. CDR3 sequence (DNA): TGTGCCAGCAGTGAAGCAGGGACAGGGGGCGAGTGGGGAGCTTTCTTT. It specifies CASSEAGTGGEWGAFF.

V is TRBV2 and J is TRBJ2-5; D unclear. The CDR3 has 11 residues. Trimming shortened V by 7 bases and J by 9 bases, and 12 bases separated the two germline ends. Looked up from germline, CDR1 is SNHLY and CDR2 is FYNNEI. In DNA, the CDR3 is TGTGCCAGCATTTGGGCCCCTGCCCAGTACTTC. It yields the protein CASIWAPAQYF.

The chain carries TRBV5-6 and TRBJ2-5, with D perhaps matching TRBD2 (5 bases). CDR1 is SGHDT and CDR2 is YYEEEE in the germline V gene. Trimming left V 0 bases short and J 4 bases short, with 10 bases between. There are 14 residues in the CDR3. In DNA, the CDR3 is TGTGCCAGCAGCTTGGCGGGGAGTCCAGAGACCCAGTACTTC. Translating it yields CASSLAGSPETQYF.

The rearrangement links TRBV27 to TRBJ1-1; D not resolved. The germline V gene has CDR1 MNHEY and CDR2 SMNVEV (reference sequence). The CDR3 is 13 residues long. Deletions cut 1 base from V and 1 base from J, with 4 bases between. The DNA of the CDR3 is TGTGCCAGCAGTTTATTTAGGAACACTGAAGCTTTCTTT. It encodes CASSLFRNTEAFF.

CDR3 nucleotide sequence: TGTGCCAGCAGTTTGGGGGAAATACCATTCTACGAGCAGTACTTC. Its translation: CASSLGEIPFYEQYF. This chain joins TRBV28 and TRBJ2-7; possibly TRBD1 or TRBD2 for D (5 bases each). The germline V gene encodes CDR1 MDHEN and CDR2 SYDVKM. The CDR3 contains 15 residues. The ends were cut back, 3 bases at V and 3 bases at J, with 15 bases in the middle.

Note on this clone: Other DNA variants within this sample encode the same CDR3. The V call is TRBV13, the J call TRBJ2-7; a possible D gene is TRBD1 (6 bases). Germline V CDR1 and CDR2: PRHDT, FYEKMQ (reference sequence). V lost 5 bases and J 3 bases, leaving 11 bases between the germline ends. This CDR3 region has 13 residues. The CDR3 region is CASSPGQSYEQYF. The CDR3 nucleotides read TGTGCCAGCAGCCCCGGACAGAGCTACGAGCAGTACTTC.

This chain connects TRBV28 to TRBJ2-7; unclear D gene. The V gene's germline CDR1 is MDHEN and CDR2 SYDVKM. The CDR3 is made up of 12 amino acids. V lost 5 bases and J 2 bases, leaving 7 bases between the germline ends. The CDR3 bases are TGTGCCAGCAGTCCCACCACCTACGAGCAGTACTTC. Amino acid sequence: CASSPTTYEQYF.

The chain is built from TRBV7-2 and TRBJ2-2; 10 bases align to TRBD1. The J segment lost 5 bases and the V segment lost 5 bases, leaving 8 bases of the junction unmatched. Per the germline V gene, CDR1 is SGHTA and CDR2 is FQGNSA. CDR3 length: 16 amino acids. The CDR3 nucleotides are TGTGCCAGCAGCCCTTGGACAGGGGGAGTAACCGGGGAGCTGTTTTTT. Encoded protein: CASSPWTGGVTGELFF.

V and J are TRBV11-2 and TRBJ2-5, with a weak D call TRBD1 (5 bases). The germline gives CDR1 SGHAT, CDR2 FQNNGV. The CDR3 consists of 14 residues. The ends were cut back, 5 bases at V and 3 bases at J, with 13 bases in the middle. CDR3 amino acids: CASSGNGREETQYF. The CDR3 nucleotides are TGTGCCAGCAGCGGGAATGGCAGGGAAGAGACCCAGTACTTC.

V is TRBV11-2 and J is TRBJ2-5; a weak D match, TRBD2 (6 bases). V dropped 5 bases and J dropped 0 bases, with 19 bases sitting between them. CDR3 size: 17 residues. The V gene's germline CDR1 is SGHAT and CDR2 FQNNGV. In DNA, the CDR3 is TGTGCCAGCAGCCTATTGGGAGGTTGGAGCGACCAAGAGACCCAGTACTTC. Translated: CASSLLGGWSDQETQYF.

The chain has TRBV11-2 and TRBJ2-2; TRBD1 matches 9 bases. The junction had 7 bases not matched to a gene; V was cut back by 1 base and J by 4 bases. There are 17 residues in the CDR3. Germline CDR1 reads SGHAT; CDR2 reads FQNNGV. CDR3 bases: TGTGCCAGCAGCTTAGGGGCCGGGACAGGGTTCACCGGGGAGCTGTTTTTT. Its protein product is CASSLGAGTGFTGELFF.

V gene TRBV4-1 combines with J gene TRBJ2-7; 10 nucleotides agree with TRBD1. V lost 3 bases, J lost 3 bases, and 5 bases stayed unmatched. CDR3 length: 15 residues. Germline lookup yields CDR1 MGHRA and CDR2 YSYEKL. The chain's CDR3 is CASSHSGTGDYEQYF. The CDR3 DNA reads TGCGCCAGCAGCCACTCGGGGACAGGGGACTACGAGCAGTACTTC.

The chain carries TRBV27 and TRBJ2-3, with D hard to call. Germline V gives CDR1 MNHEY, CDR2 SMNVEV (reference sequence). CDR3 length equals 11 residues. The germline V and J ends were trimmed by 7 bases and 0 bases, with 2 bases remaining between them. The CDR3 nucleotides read TGTGCCAGCACCAGCACAGATACGCAGTATTTT. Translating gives CASTSTDTQYF.

CDR3 residues: CASSEGGDLSYEQYF. In nucleotides, the CDR3 is TGTGCCAGCAGTGAAGGTGGGGACCTCTCCTACGAGCAGTACTTC. The rearrangement uses TRBV6-1 and TRBJ2-7; D may match TRBD1 or TRBD2 (5 bases each). Trimming removed 1 base from V and 0 bases from J, with 10 bases in between. Germline values: CDR1 MNHNS, CDR2 SASEGT. The CDR3 sequence is 15 residues long.

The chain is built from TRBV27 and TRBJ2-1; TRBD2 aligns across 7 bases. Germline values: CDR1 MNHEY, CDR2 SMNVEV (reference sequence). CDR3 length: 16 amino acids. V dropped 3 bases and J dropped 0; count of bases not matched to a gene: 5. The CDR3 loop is CASSFSREFSYNEQFF. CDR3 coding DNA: TGTGCCAGCAGTTTCTCGCGGGAGTTCTCCTACAATGAGCAGTTCTTC.

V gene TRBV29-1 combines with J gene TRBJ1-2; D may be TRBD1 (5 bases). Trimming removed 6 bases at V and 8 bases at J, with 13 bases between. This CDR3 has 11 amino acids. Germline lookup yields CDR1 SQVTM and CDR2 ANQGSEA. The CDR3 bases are TGCAGCGTAACAGGCCCTGACGGCTACACCTTC. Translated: CSVTGPDGYTF.